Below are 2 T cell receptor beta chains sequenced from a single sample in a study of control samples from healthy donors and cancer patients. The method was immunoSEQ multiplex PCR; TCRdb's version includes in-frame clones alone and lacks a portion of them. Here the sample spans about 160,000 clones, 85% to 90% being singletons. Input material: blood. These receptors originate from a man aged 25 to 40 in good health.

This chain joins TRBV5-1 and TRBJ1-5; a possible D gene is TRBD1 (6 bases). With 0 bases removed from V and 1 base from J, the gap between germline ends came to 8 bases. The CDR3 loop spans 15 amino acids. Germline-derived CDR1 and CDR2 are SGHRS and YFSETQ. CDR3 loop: CASSLVGGSNQPQHF. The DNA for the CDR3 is TGCGCCAGCAGCTTGGTGGGGGGCAGCAATCAGCCCCAGCATTTT.

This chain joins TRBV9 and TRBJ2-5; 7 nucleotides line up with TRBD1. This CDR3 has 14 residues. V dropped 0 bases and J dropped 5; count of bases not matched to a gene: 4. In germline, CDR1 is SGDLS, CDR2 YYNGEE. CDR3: CASSVGQGRETQYF. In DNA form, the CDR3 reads TGTGCCAGCAGCGTAGGACAGGGAAGGGAGACCCAGTACTTC. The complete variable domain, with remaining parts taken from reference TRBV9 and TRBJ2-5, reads DSGVTQTPKHLITATGQRVTLRCSPRSGDLSVYWYQQSLDQGLQFLIQYYNGEERAKGNILERFSAQQFPDLHSELNLSSLELGDSALYFCASSVGQGRETQYFGPGTRLLVL.